The 14 T cell receptor beta chains listed next were all sequenced from one sample in a study of cytomegalovirus exposure and HLA in healthy donors. PCR employed 60 Vbeta and 13 Jbeta primers. Produced via immunoSEQ multiplex PCR; TCRdb's table is partial and in-frame only. The sample lists about 200,000 clones, 79% occurring once. The sample was PBMCs. These TCRs come from a woman under 40 in good health and CMV-seropositive.

This rearrangement joins TRBV5-4 to TRBJ2-1; TRBD2 matches 10 bases. This CDR3 is built from 15 residues. V lost 2 bases and J lost 4; bases outside the gene matches: 3. Germline V gives CDR1 SGHNT, CDR2 YYREEE (reference sequence). The CDR3 region is CASSLTSGAYNEQFF. The CDR3 bases are TGTGCCAGCAGCTTAACTAGCGGGGCGTACAATGAGCAGTTCTTC.

Only one count was recorded for this clone. The chain recombines TRBV5-4 with TRBJ1-1; 7 bases match TRBD1. The junction had 18 bases not matched to a gene; V was cut back by 5 bases and J by 8 bases. Germline loops: CDR1 SGHNT, CDR2 YYREEE (reference sequence). The CDR3 runs to 16 residues. CDR3 DNA: TGTGCCAGCAGTGATAAAAACACAGGGGCGGCTCACGAAGCTTTCTTT. It codes for CASSDKNTGAAHEAFF.

This chain joins TRBV9 and TRBJ2-5; unclear D gene. Germline V CDR1 and CDR2: SGDLS, YYNGEE. V lost 2 bases to trimming and J lost 3 bases, with 17 bases between them. This CDR3 comprises 16 residues. The CDR3 bases are TGTGCCAGCAGCGTTTTCGCCCCTGTAGAAGAAGAGACCCAGTACTTC. It codes for CASSVFAPVEEETQYF.

A single count supports this clone. The chain links TRBV5-1 to TRBJ2-5; TRBD1 matches 10 bases. The germline gives CDR1 SGHRS, CDR2 YFSETQ. The CDR3 is 17 residues long. After removal of 3 bases from V and 5 bases from J, the junction contained 13 bases not matched to a gene. The CDR3 DNA sequence: TGCGCCAGCAGCTGGACCGCGACAGGGGGCATGTGGGAGACCCAGTACTTC. Translated: CASSWTATGGMWETQYF.

The CDR3 here is CASSQVKGAYNEQFF. In DNA form, the CDR3 reads TGTGCCAGCAGCCAAGTCAAGGGGGCCTACAATGAGCAGTTCTTC. This chain links TRBV14 with TRBJ2-1; the D gene is possibly TRBD1 (6 bases). Trimming removed 1 base from V and 2 bases from J, with 9 bases in between. CDR1 is SGHDN, CDR2 FVKESK, per germline. CDR3 size: 15 residues.

V gene TRBV2 combines with J gene TRBJ2-7; 8 bases line up with TRBD1. Germline loops: CDR1 SNHLY, CDR2 FYNNEI. This CDR3 spans 14 amino acids. J was trimmed by 3 bases and V by 1 base; bases with no gene match: 2. The CDR3 loop is CASSEEQGVYEQYF. Here the CDR3 DNA reads TGTGCCAGCAGTGAAGAACAGGGGGTCTACGAGCAGTACTTC.

This sequence joins TRBV6-5 and TRBJ2-7; D is uncertain. V was clipped by 6 bases and J by 8 bases, with 14 bases between them. CDR1 is MNHEY and CDR2 is SVGAGI in the germline V gene. CDR3 size: 12 residues. The chain's CDR3 is CASRSPYDKQYF. The CDR3, as DNA: TGTGCCAGCAGAAGCCCCTACGACAAGCAGTACTTC.

A few counts support this clone. J is TRBJ2-2 and V is TRBV6-6, with D possibly being TRBD1 (5 bases). Trimming cost V 5 bases and J 2 bases, with 12 bases left between them. The CDR3 consists of 15 residues. Germline lookup yields CDR1 MNHNY and CDR2 SVGAGI (reference sequence). The CDR3 coding sequence is TGTGCCAGCAGTATAGTAAGGGGCAACACCGGGGAGCTGTTTTTT. Translation gives CASSIVRGNTGELFF.

The chain employs TRBV9 and TRBJ1-2; possibly TRBD1 for D (6 bases). V shed 3 bases and J shed 3 bases, with 12 bases lying between them. Germline loops: CDR1 SGDLS, CDR2 YYNGEE. The CDR3 is 14 amino acids. DNA of the CDR3: TGTGCCAGCAGCGCAGACAGGACTGACTATGGCTACACCTTC. It encodes CASSADRTDYGYTF.

The chain combines TRBV27 with TRBJ2-7; 7 bases align to TRBD2. The CDR3 is 16 residues long. V shed 6 bases, J shed 6 bases, and the junction held 17 bases outside the gene matches. Germline values: CDR1 MNHEY, CDR2 SMNVEV (reference sequence). The CDR3 region has the DNA TGTGCCAGCAGAGACGGCCTGGAGCTGCCGGGAGGCGAGCAGTACTTC. This translates into CASRDGLELPGGEQYF.

The CDR3 region is CAISGSTSGNNEQFF. CDR3 nucleotide sequence: TGTGCCATCAGTGGTAGCACTAGCGGGAATAATGAGCAGTTCTTC. The chain recombines TRBV10-3 with TRBJ2-1; TRBD2 agrees at 10 bases. Germline V gives CDR1 ENHRY, CDR2 SYGVKD. The CDR3 consists of 15 residues. V shed 4 bases and J 7 bases; nucleotides not matched to a gene: 7.

This clone occurred a few times. The chain recombines TRBV7-2 with TRBJ1-1; a weak D match, TRBD1 (5 bases). CDR1 is SGHTA and CDR2 is FQGNSA in the germline V gene. The CDR3 has 15 amino acids. V gave up 4 bases and J gave up 1 base, with 13 bases separating them. CDR3 region: CASSSTRTGNTEAFF. The CDR3 DNA reads as TGTGCCAGCAGCTCAACCCGCACAGGGAACACTGAAGCTTTCTTT.

The chain carries TRBV6-5 and TRBJ1-5, with D perhaps TRBD1 (5 bases). The CDR3 is made up of 14 amino acids. V gave up 2 bases and J gave up 4 bases, with 9 bases separating them. The germline gives CDR1 MNHEY, CDR2 SVGAGI. DNA of the CDR3: TGTGCCAGCAGTTACAGCCAGGGAAATCAGCCCCAGCATTTT. This encodes CASSYSQGNQPQHF.

The chain combines TRBV6-1 with TRBJ2-7; possible D gene TRBD2, 6 bases. Germline V gives CDR1 MNHNS, CDR2 SASEGT. The CDR3 is made up of 14 amino acids. V gave up 5 bases and J gave up 2 bases, with 13 bases separating them. The DNA for the CDR3 is TGTGCCAGCAGTCCCAGGGACTCAACCTACGAGCAGTACTTC. This encodes CASSPRDSTYEQYF.